This T cell receptor beta chain was captured by sequencing in a study of patients with pleural tuberculosis. This clonotype was seen ten or more times. Germline assignment: CDR1 SGHAT and CDR2 FQDESV (reference sequence). V was pared by 2 bases and J by 4 bases, with 17 bases between. CDR3 length: 16 residues. A single record per CDR3 protein comes from TCRdb applying MiXCR to the reads. The table includes under 65,000 distinct CDR3 sequences, less than 9.5% detected once. The chain is built from TRBV11-1 and TRBJ2-5, with D perhaps TRBD2 (6 bases). This receptor was taken from a human donor with pleural tuberculosis. CDR3 loop: CASSLRGDFTGETQYF. The CDR3 nucleotides read TGTGCCAGCAGCTTACGCGGGGATTTTACGGGAGAGACCCAGTACTTC.